The 30 T cell receptor beta chains given below trace back to one sample, sequenced in a study of cytomegalovirus exposure and HLA in healthy donors. Amplification used 60 Vbeta primers and 13 Jbeta primers. Repertoires were generated with immunoSEQ multiplex PCR, while TCRdb's copy carries only in-frame clones and drops some. The top ten clones hold around 3.2% of a sample with about 110,000 clones, around 83% of them seen once. The sample consisted of PBMCs. These receptors were taken from a woman aged 60-75 years in good health and CMV-seropositive.

The chain links TRBV28 to TRBJ2-4, with 9 bases identical to TRBD1. The CDR3 covers 14 residues. Germline loops: CDR1 MDHEN, CDR2 SYDVKM. V shed 7 bases, J shed 7 bases, and the junction held 8 bases outside the gene matches. The CDR3: CASTRGGTGNIQYF. The CDR3 nucleotides are TGTGCCAGCACCAGAGGGGGGACAGGGAACATTCAGTACTTC.

This clone was observed a few times. The gene calls are TRBV9 and TRBJ1-5, with TRBD1 matching over 7 bases. Germline V gene data show CDR1 as SGDLS and CDR2 as YYNGEE. The CDR3 consists of 15 residues. With V trimmed by 2 bases and J by 4 bases, 6 bases remained unmatched. This CDR3 is CASSVGDSVNQPQHF. The CDR3 DNA follows: TGTGCCAGCAGCGTTGGGGACAGTGTTAATCAGCCCCAGCATTTT. The variable domain in full, completed from reference TRBV9 and TRBJ1-5, reads DSGVTQTPKHLITATGQRVTLRCSPRSGDLSVYWYQQSLDQGLQFLIQYYNGEERAKGNILERFSAQQFPDLHSELNLSSLELGDSALYFCASSVGDSVNQPQHFGDGTRLSIL.

As regards this clone: The same CDR3 is also encoded by other DNA sequences in this sample. The chain links TRBV28 to TRBJ2-7; no reliable D call. CDR3 length: 12 amino acids. Germline CDR1 and CDR2: MDHEN and SYDVKM. Trimming shortened V by 3 bases and J by 2 bases, and 5 bases separated the two germline ends. CDR3 DNA sequence: TGTGCCAGCAGTTTTCAGGCCTACGAGCAGTACTTC. Translated, it gives CASSFQAYEQYF.

There are a few counts of this clone. This chain uses TRBV27 with TRBJ2-5; 9 nucleotides line up with TRBD1. Trimming took 1 base from V and 5 from J; bases not matched to a gene: 11. This CDR3 contains 17 residues. From germline, CDR1 is MNHEY and CDR2 SMNVEV (reference sequence). As DNA, the CDR3 is TGTGCCAGCAGTTTATGGGGGACAGGGTCCGGGGCTGAGACCCAGTACTTC. It encodes CASSLWGTGSGAETQYF.

The rearrangement links TRBV5-1 to TRBJ1-2; D perhaps matches TRBD1 (6 bases). Germline assignment: CDR1 SGHRS and CDR2 YFSETQ. This CDR3 is 13 amino acids long. Trimming removed 5 bases at V and 4 bases at J, with 12 bases between. The CDR3 region has the DNA TGCGCCAGCAGTTTAGGACAGACCTATGGCTACACCTTC. It translates to CASSLGQTYGYTF.

The rearrangement joins TRBV6-6 to TRBJ1-1; D gene uncertain. The CDR3 is 14 residues long. Trimming took 4 bases from V and 1 from J, leaving 10 bases between them. Germline V CDR1 and CDR2: MNHNY, SVGAGI (reference sequence). The CDR3 DNA is TGTGCCAGCAGTTCAACATACAAGAACACTGAAGCTTTCTTT. Its translation: CASSSTYKNTEAFF.

The chain has TRBV19 and TRBJ1-1, with D tentatively TRBD1 (6 bases). Trimming stripped 3 bases from V and 2 bases from J, with 16 bases between. CDR1 is LNHDA and CDR2 is SQIVND in the germline V gene (reference sequence). The CDR3 sequence is 16 residues long. Here the CDR3 reads CASSMGARGPNTEAFF. As DNA, the CDR3 is TGTGCCAGTAGTATGGGGGCCAGGGGCCCTAACACTGAAGCTTTCTTT.

This chain joins TRBV27 and TRBJ2-3; a weak D match, TRBD1 (5 bases). Trimming took off 8 bases at V and 1 base at J, with 13 bases between the two ends. Germline V gene sequence: CDR1 MNHEY, CDR2 SMNVEV (reference sequence). CDR3 size: 14 residues. The CDR3 DNA sequence: TGTGCCAGCTCGTGGGGCAGACGCACAGATACGCAGTATTTT. It encodes CASSWGRRTDTQYF.

The chain links TRBV9 to TRBJ2-1; D ambiguous. The V and J ends lost 4 bases and 3 bases respectively, with 11 bases between them. CDR1 is SGDLS and CDR2 is YYNGEE in the germline V gene. The CDR3 runs 14 residues. As DNA, the CDR3 is TGTGCCAGCAGCCCCCGCCACTTCTACAATGAGCAGTTCTTC. Protein: CASSPRHFYNEQFF.

This rearrangement joins TRBV18 to TRBJ2-1; D unclear. From germline, CDR1 is KGHSH and CDR2 LQKENI. Trimming shortened V by 3 bases and J by 0 bases, and 12 bases separated the two germline ends. The CDR3 sequence is 16 residues long. CDR3 in amino acids: CASSPPLLASYNEQFF. In DNA form, the CDR3 reads TGTGCCAGCTCACCGCCCCTCTTAGCCTCCTACAATGAGCAGTTCTTC.

The chain recombines TRBV19 with TRBJ2-1; D may be TRBD2 (12 bases). V lost 7 bases and J 7 bases, leaving 32 bases between the germline ends. CDR1 is LNHDA, CDR2 SQIVND, per germline (reference sequence). CDR3 size: 19 residues. CDR3 DNA sequence: TGTGCCAGTACGGTCGGACAGGGGGCCGCTAGCGGGAGGGTTAATGAGCAGTTCTTC. Translated: CASTVGQGAASGRVNEQFF.

This rearrangement joins TRBV7-2 to TRBJ1-5; 7 bases are a match to TRBD1. Per germline, CDR1 SGHTA and CDR2 FQGNSA. J lost 6 bases, V lost 1 base, and 9 bases had no gene match. The CDR3 has 16 residues. CDR3 sequence: CASSLGARGSSQPQHF. Here the CDR3 DNA reads TGTGCCAGCAGCTTAGGGGCCAGGGGGTCCAGTCAGCCCCAGCATTTT.

This rearrangement joins TRBV5-1 to TRBJ2-7; maybe TRBD1 (6 bases). CDR1 is SGHRS, CDR2 YFSETQ, per germline. The CDR3 runs to 15 residues. The ends were cut back, 2 bases at V and 1 base at J, with 13 bases in the middle. The CDR3 here is CASSFDRSSSYEQYF. For the CDR3, the DNA is TGCGCCAGCAGCTTCGACAGGTCTTCTTCCTACGAGCAGTACTTC. Looking up the rest from reference TRBV5-1 and TRBJ2-7 gives the full variable domain: KAGVTQTPRYLIKTRGQQVTLSCSPISGHRSVSWYQQTPGQGLQFLFEYFSETQRNKGNFPGRFSGRQFSNSRSEMNVSTLELGDSALYLCASSFDRSSSYEQYFGPGTRLTVT.

This clone appeared a few times. The chain is built from TRBV19 and TRBJ2-2; 7 nucleotides agree with TRBD2. CDR1 and CDR2 from the germline V gene are LNHDA and SQIVND (reference sequence). The ends lost 2 bases at V and 4 bases at J; junction bases unmatched: 4. This CDR3 is 15 amino acids long. The CDR3 spells CASSIWGRATGELFF. The DNA of the CDR3 is TGTGCCAGTAGTATATGGGGGAGGGCCACCGGGGAGCTGTTTTTT.

The rearrangement uses TRBV6-6 and TRBJ2-1; TRBD2 matches 11 bases. Germline values: CDR1 MNHNY, CDR2 SVGAGI (reference sequence). Trimming cost V 4 bases and J 5 bases; bases outside gene matches: 7. The CDR3 runs 16 residues. CDR3 bases: TGTGCCAGCAGTTTGTTAGCGGGAGGGAACAACAATGAGCAGTTCTTC. This sequence encodes CASSLLAGGNNNEQFF.

The rearrangement joins TRBV5-1 to TRBJ1-1, with 8 bases that match TRBD1. V was pared by 0 bases and J by 4 bases, with 2 bases of the junction left unmatched. This CDR3 contains 14 residues. Per germline, CDR1 SGHRS and CDR2 YFSETQ. The CDR3 is CASSLEGQVTEAFF. DNA for the CDR3: TGCGCCAGCAGCTTGGAGGGACAGGTCACTGAAGCTTTCTTT.

V gene TRBV20-1 combines with J gene TRBJ2-7, with D uncertain. V lost 6 bases to trimming and J lost 2 bases, with 8 bases between them. CDR1 and CDR2 (germline): DFQATT, SNEGSKA (reference sequence). This CDR3 has 11 amino acids. CDR3 coding DNA: TGCAGTGCCCTCCCTCCCTACGAGCAGTACTTC. Protein sequence: CSALPPYEQYF.

J is TRBJ2-7 and V is TRBV28; D gene unclear. In germline, CDR1 is MDHEN, CDR2 SYDVKM. The CDR3 has 13 residues. V shed 3 bases and J shed 3 bases, with 9 bases lying between them. The CDR3 here is CASSFRVDYEQYF. The CDR3 coding sequence is TGTGCCAGCAGTTTTCGTGTAGACTACGAGCAGTACTTC.

The rearrangement uses TRBV27 and TRBJ2-5, with a weak D call TRBD1 (6 bases). CDR1 and CDR2 from the germline V gene are MNHEY and SMNVEV (reference sequence). V lost 2 bases and J lost 0, with 13 bases in between. The CDR3 is made up of 16 amino acids. CDR3 in amino acids: CASSLRGWGDQETQYF. CDR3 in DNA: TGTGCCAGCAGTTTAAGGGGGTGGGGCGACCAAGAGACCCAGTACTTC.

V usage is TRBV9 and J usage is TRBJ2-7; the D gene is possibly TRBD1 (6 bases). V was clipped by 3 bases and J by 3 bases, with 13 bases between them. CDR1 is SGDLS and CDR2 is YYNGEE in the germline V gene. This CDR3 is 14 amino acids long. CDR3 coding DNA: TGTGCCAGCAGCGAGGGGGACATCAACTACGAGCAGTACTTC. Translation gives CASSEGDINYEQYF.

With respect to this clone: Other nucleotide sequences in the sample specify the same CDR3. This chain links TRBV5-4 with TRBJ2-1; a weak D match, TRBD2 (5 bases). This CDR3 has 15 amino acids. The germline CDR1 and CDR2 sequences are SGHNT and YYREEE (reference sequence). V lost 5 bases and J lost 0, with 12 bases in between. CDR3 DNA: TGTGCCAGCAGATCAGGACTCCCCTCCTACAATGAGCAGTTCTTC. This codes for CASRSGLPSYNEQFF.

The chain uses TRBV18 and TRBJ2-1, with D maybe TRBD1 (5 bases). Germline-derived CDR1 and CDR2 are KGHSH and LQKENI. The CDR3 is 13 amino acids. With 5 bases removed from V and 6 bases from J, the gap between germline ends came to 11 bases. DNA for the CDR3: TGTGCCAGCTCATTTGGGGCTGGCAATGAGCAGTTCTTC. It codes for CASSFGAGNEQFF.

V and J are TRBV7-9 and TRBJ1-1; 7 bases agree with TRBD1. V gave up 8 bases and J gave up 1 base; unmatched junction bases: 4. Germline CDR1 reads SEHNR; CDR2 reads FQNEAQ (reference sequence). The CDR3 is 13 amino acids. The CDR3 nucleotides are TGTGCCAGCGGCGAGGGGGCGAACACTGAAGCTTTCTTT. Translating it yields CASGEGANTEAFF.

The chain is built from TRBV6-1 and TRBJ2-1; 15 bases agree with TRBD2. The CDR3 runs 15 residues. The V gene end was trimmed by 6 bases and the J gene end by 7 bases; junction bases not matched to a gene: 4. From germline, CDR1 is MNHNS and CDR2 SASEGT. The CDR3 nucleotides are TGTGCCAGCAGACTCGGGACTAGCGGGAGGAATGAGCAGTTCTTC. It translates to CASRLGTSGRNEQFF.

CDR3 coding DNA: TGTGCCAGCTCACCACGACAGGGGGAGTCAGATACGCAGTATTTT. Its translation: CASSPRQGESDTQYF. V and J are TRBV18 and TRBJ2-3, with TRBD1 identical over 9 bases. Germline V gene data show CDR1 as KGHSH and CDR2 as LQKENI. This CDR3 contains 15 residues. With 1 base clipped from V and 4 bases from J, the junction kept 3 bases outside the gene matches.

CDR3 region: CASSSRQTGSTGELFF. The CDR3 DNA reads TGTGCCAGCAGCTCCCGCCAGACAGGGAGCACCGGGGAGCTGTTTTTT. This chain links TRBV7-3 with TRBJ2-2; 7 bases map to TRBD1. CDR1 and CDR2 from the germline V gene are SGHTA and FQGTGA. Unmatched junction bases numbered 9, after V lost 4 bases and J lost 4 bases. The CDR3 runs 16 residues.

V and J are TRBV28 and TRBJ2-2, with D possibly TRBD2 on 6 matching bases. Germline CDR1 MDHEN, CDR2 SYDVKM. This CDR3 comprises 15 residues. V was trimmed by 5 bases and J by 8 bases, leaving 18 bases between them. CDR3 residues: CASSPGRAGGGELFF. The CDR3 DNA follows: TGTGCCAGCAGTCCCGGGCGAGCGGGTGGGGGGGAGCTGTTTTTT.

The chain has TRBV19 and TRBJ2-7; TRBD2 matches 10 bases. The V segment lost 1 base and the J segment 0 bases; nucleotides outside the gene matches: 9. Germline lookup yields CDR1 LNHDA and CDR2 SQIVND (reference sequence). This CDR3 has 18 residues. The CDR3 region is CASSIGGISGRISYEQYF. CDR3 nucleotide sequence: TGTGCCAGTAGTATAGGGGGAATTAGCGGGAGGATCTCCTACGAGCAGTACTTC. Variable domain in full (rest from reference TRBV19 and TRBJ2-7): DGGITQSPKYLFRKEGQNVTLSCEQNLNHDAMYWYRQDPGQGLRLIYYSQIVNDFQKGDIAEGYSVSREKKESFPLTVTSAQKNPTAFYLCASSIGGISGRISYEQYFGPGTRLTVT.

The chain is built from TRBV27 and TRBJ2-2; TRBD1 might be the D (6 bases). The CDR3 has 15 residues. Per germline, CDR1 MNHEY and CDR2 SMNVEV (reference sequence). The ends were cut back, 4 bases at V and 7 bases at J, with 16 bases in the middle. This CDR3 reads CASSWRSTGLGELFF. As DNA, the CDR3 is TGTGCCAGCAGTTGGAGATCTACAGGGCTCGGGGAGCTGTTTTTT.

The rearrangement links TRBV7-2 to TRBJ2-1; 11 nucleotides agree with TRBD2. J was trimmed by 7 bases and V by 5 bases; bases with no gene match: 7. CDR3 size: 15 residues. Germline V gives CDR1 SGHTA, CDR2 FQGNSA. The CDR3 DNA reads TGTGCCAGCAGCCTTACTAGCGGGAGTGGGAATGAGCAGTTCTTC. Translating gives CASSLTSGSGNEQFF.